In this sample, the clone carrying this T cell receptor (beta chain) turned up a few times. Trimming took off 2 bases at V and 0 bases at J, with 10 bases between the two ends. Looked up from germline, CDR1 is MDHEN and CDR2 is SYDVKM. The CDR3 length is 15 residues. The data originate from a study of blood T cell repertoires in COVID-19. Only in-frame clones appear in the TCRdb table, and some are missing; sequencing was by immunoSEQ multiplex PCR. The table has some 170,000 clones, approximately 80% seen once. The sequence was collected from a woman aged 45-65 years with active or convalescent COVID-19. Sequencing was done on a sample of peripheral blood. V gene TRBV28 combines with J gene TRBJ2-5, with TRBD2 as a possible D gene (6 bases). The CDR3 bases are TGTGCCAGCAGTTTAGGCGGGGCCTACCAAGAGACCCAGTACTTC. This codes for CASSLGGAYQETQYF. The whole variable domain, remainder taken from reference TRBV28 and TRBJ2-5, is DVKVTQSSRYLVKRTGEKVFLECVQDMDHENMFWYRQDPGLGLRLIYFSYDVKMKEKGDIPEGYSVSREKKERFSLILESASTNQTSMYLCASSLGGAYQETQYFGPGTRLLVL.